This T cell receptor beta chain was captured in a study of metastatic and nonmetastatic thyroid tumors. Study background: Repertoire comparisons spanned blood and tumor or nodule tissue from malignant and benign thyroid patients. Whole-study findings and limits: Significantly higher TCR beta diversity was reportedly seen in malignant thyroid tumors than benign nodules, in blood and tumor.

Original processing methods: Built for papillary thyroid cancer, a distant-metastasis classifier drew on CDR3 differences across clinicopathological groups. TCRdb re-called clones via MiXCR from the PCR reads. What appears here as the V and J calls and clone size reflects TCRdb's work, not the paper's. The sample shows some 11,000 clones, around a fifth of them seen only once. Every patient underwent thyroid surgery untreated. The V end lost 0 bases, the J end lost 3 bases, and 6 bases lay between the germline ends. The CDR3 consists of 14 residues. Germline V gene lookup returns CDR1 MNHNS and CDR2 SASEGT. This clone was detected a few times. The antigen remains unidentified.

This clonotype was sampled from a female donor with papillary thyroid cancer or a benign thyroid nodule (not recorded which). Some clones in this sample may be carry-over from other donors' samples. Sequencing input: adjacent normal tissue. The chain employs TRBV6-1 and TRBJ1-3; no clear D gene. CDR3 loop: CASSEAFRGNTIYF. The DNA for the CDR3 is TGTGCCAGCAGTGAAGCCTTCCGTGGAAACACCATATATTTT.